This T cell receptor beta chain comes out of a study of beta chain features in type 1 diabetes. Overall study results and limits: All four CD4+ subsets from Type 1 diabetes patients carried moderately but significantly shorter TCRB CDR3s.

Expressed TCRB transcripts were sequenced because the isolated RNA had all been reverse transcribed beforehand. TCRdb's copy holds only in-frame clones and misses some; the assay was immunoSEQ multiplex PCR. The sample holds around 650,000 clones, around 12% seen once. This clone was found a few times. What it recognizes is unknown. The sample taken for sequencing was naive CD4+ T cells from blood. The sequence derives from a man aged 25 to 45 with type 1 diabetes.

The CDR3 here is CASSRDRSGANVLTF. CDR3 coding DNA: TGTGCCAGCAGTCGGGACAGGTCTGGGGCCAACGTCCTGACTTTC. The chain employs TRBV25-1 and TRBJ2-6; 8 nucleotides line up with TRBD1. The V gene's germline CDR1 is MGHDK and CDR2 SYGVNS. J gave up 1 base and V 5 bases, and 1 base lay outside the gene matches. The CDR3 totals 15 residues. The full variable domain, rest sourced from reference TRBV25-1 and TRBJ2-6, is EADIYQTPRYLVIGTGKKITLECSQTMGHDKMYWYQQDPGMELHLIHYSYGVNSTEKGDLSSESTVSRIRTEHFPLTLESARPSHTSQYLCASSRDRSGANVLTFGAGSRLTVL.